What follows are 9 T cell receptor beta chains derived from one specimen sequenced in a study. TCRdb analysed the RT-PCR reads with MiXCR anew, one entry per CDR3 protein. The profile covers about 680,000 distinct CDR3 sequences, with 12% to 15% appearing a single time and around 3.3% taken by the ten largest. Material for sequencing was memory CD4+ T cells from blood. These receptors came from a female donor in good health, serving as a healthy control.

V gene TRBV2 combines with J gene TRBJ2-4; D is ambiguous. CDR1 is SNHLY and CDR2 is FYNNEI in the germline V gene. CDR3 length: 17 residues. Trimming shortened V by 3 bases and J by 7 bases, and 22 bases separated the two germline ends. Here the CDR3 reads CASSERSRPETGNIQYF. Written as DNA, the CDR3 is TGTGCCAGCAGTGAGCGGTCGCGGCCGGAAACGGGTAACATTCAGTACTTC.

As DNA, the CDR3 is TGTGCCAGCAGCTCGAGAGCGGGAGGGCCTTCCAAAAACATTCAGTACTTC. Residues: CASSSRAGGPSKNIQYF. The J gene is TRBJ2-4, the V gene TRBV7-3; 10 bases map to TRBD2. J gave up 2 bases and V 4 bases, and 8 bases lay outside the gene matches. Germline loops: CDR1 SGHTA, CDR2 FQGTGA. The CDR3 is 17 amino acids.

The CDR3 nucleotides are TGTGCCAGTAGTATTTCCGGGGGCCTTGGCTACACCTTC. It specifies CASSISGGLGYTF. The chain uses TRBV19 and TRBJ1-2; D is perhaps TRBD1 (6 bases). V was clipped by 3 bases and J by 7 bases, with 12 bases between them. Per the germline V gene, CDR1 is LNHDA and CDR2 is SQIVND (reference sequence). The CDR3 runs to 13 residues.

The chain recombines TRBV9 with TRBJ1-5, with D possibly being TRBD1 (5 bases). Germline V gene data show CDR1 as SGDLS and CDR2 as YYNGEE. The CDR3 covers 13 residues. V was cut by 1 base and J by 5 bases, with 7 bases left in between. The CDR3 here is CASSVSGYQPQHF. The CDR3 nucleotides read TGTGCCAGCAGCGTATCAGGGTATCAGCCCCAGCATTTT.

This clonotype was counted only a few times. The chain links TRBV15 to TRBJ2-7; tentative D call: TRBD2 (6 bases). The CDR3 sequence is 15 residues long. CDR1 is LNHNV and CDR2 is YYDKDF in the germline V gene (reference sequence). V was pared by 5 bases and J by 2 bases, with 16 bases between. The DNA for the CDR3 is TGTGCCACCAGCCTTCCCGGGAGCCGGGCCTACGAGCAGTACTTC. It translates to CATSLPGSRAYEQYF. Together with reference TRBV15 and TRBJ2-7, the CDR3 gives the full variable domain: DAMVIQNPRYQVTQFGKPVTLSCSQTLNHNVMYWYQQKSSQAPKLLFHYYDKDFNNEADTPDNFQSRRPNTSFCFLDIRSPGLGDTAMYLCATSLPGSRAYEQYFGPGTRLTVT.

The chain uses TRBV6-2 or TRBV6-3 and TRBJ1-1, with unresolved D. This CDR3 has 12 residues. V lost 8 bases and J lost 10, with 17 bases in between. Per germline, CDR1 MNHEY and CDR2 SVGEGT. The DNA of the CDR3 is TGTGCCAGCCGGACTGGCATCGGGCGAGCTTTCTTT. Its translation is CASRTGIGRAFF.

This clonotype occurred many times. V is TRBV6-5 and J is TRBJ1-4; no clear D gene. Trimming removed 5 bases from V and 7 bases from J, with 17 bases in between. CDR3 size: 15 residues. Germline V gene lookup returns CDR1 MNHEY and CDR2 SVGAGI. In DNA form, the CDR3 reads TGTGCCAGCAGTCCTTACACCGGCGGGCCTGAAAAACTGTTTTTT. Translated: CASSPYTGGPEKLFF.

This clonotype appeared many times. This rearrangement joins TRBV27 to TRBJ2-7; 13 nucleotides line up with TRBD2. The CDR3 is made up of 15 amino acids. Germline V gene sequence: CDR1 MNHEY, CDR2 SMNVEV (reference sequence). The V and J ends lost 6 bases and 2 bases, in that order; junction bases with no gene match: 4. CDR3 nucleotide sequence: TGTGCCAGCAGCCCGGGACTAGCGGGAACCTACGAGCAGTACTTC. It is translated as CASSPGLAGTYEQYF.

This clonotype was seen more than once but under ten times. The J gene is TRBJ1-2, the V gene TRBV7-2; D unclear. Trimming removed 3 bases from V and 2 bases from J, with 7 bases in between. Germline V gene data show CDR1 as SGHTA and CDR2 as FQGNSA. The CDR3 loop spans 13 amino acids. DNA for the CDR3: TGTGCCAGCAGCTTCATAGGAAACTATGGCTACACCTTC. As protein: CASSFIGNYGYTF.